This TCR beta chain appears in the sequencing data of a study of T cells after yellow fever vaccination. TCRdb independently ran MiXCR on the 5' RACE reads; one entry per CDR3 protein. The sample shows more than 50,000 distinct CDR3 sequences, around 6.1% of them seen only once. V was pared by 0 bases and J by 5 bases, with 16 bases between. Germline CDR1 is SQVTM and CDR2 is ANQGSEA. The CDR3 extends over 16 amino acids. This clonotype came up many times. The TCR originated in a man younger than 35 who received the YFV17D yellow fever vaccine. The specimen was PBMCs, either bulk or a sorted T-cell subset (CD4+, CD8+, memory, or dextramer-sorted; not recorded which), collected on the day of the yellow fever booster vaccination. V is TRBV29-1 and J is TRBJ2-2; no clear D gene. Here the CDR3 DNA reads TGCAGCGTTGAAGATCAAAGGGAAATAGGGACCGGGGAGCTGTTTTTT. Encoded protein: CSVEDQREIGTGELFF.